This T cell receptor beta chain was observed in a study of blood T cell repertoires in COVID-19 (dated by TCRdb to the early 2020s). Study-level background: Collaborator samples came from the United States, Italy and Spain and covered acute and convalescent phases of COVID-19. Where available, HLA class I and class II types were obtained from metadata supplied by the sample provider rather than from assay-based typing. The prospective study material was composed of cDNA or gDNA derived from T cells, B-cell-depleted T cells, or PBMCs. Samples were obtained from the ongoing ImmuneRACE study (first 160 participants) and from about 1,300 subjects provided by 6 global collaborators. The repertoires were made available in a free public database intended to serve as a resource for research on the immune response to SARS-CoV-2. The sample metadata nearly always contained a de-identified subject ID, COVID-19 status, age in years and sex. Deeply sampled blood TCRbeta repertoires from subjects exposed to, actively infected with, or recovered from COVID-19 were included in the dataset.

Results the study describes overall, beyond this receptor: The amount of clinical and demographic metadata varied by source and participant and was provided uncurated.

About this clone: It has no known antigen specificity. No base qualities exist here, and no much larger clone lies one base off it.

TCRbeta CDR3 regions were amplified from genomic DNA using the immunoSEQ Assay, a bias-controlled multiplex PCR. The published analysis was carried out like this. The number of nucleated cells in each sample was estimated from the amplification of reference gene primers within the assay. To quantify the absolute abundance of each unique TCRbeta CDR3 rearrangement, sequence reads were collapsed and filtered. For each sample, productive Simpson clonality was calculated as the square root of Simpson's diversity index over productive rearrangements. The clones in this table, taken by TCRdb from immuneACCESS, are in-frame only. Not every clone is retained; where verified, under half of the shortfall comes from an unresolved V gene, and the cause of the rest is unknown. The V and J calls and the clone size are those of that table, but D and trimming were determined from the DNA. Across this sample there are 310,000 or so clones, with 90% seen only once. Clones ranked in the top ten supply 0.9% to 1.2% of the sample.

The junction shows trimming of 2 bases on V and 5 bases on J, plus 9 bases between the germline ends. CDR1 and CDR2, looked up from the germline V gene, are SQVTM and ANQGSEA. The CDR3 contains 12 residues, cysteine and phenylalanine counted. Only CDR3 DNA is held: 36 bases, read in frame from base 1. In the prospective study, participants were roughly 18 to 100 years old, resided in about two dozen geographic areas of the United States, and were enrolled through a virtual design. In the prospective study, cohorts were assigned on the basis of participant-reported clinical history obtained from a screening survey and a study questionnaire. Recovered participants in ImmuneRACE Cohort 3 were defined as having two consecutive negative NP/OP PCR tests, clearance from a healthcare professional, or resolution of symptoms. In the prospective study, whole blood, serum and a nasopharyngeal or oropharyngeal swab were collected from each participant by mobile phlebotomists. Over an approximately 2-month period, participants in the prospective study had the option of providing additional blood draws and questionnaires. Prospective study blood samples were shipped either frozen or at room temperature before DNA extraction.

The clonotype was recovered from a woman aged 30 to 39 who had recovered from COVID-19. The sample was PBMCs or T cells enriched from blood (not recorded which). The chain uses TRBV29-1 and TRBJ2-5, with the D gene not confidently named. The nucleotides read TGCAGCGTTGAACCCCCGGGTGAGACCCAGTACTTC. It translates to CSVEPPGETQYF.